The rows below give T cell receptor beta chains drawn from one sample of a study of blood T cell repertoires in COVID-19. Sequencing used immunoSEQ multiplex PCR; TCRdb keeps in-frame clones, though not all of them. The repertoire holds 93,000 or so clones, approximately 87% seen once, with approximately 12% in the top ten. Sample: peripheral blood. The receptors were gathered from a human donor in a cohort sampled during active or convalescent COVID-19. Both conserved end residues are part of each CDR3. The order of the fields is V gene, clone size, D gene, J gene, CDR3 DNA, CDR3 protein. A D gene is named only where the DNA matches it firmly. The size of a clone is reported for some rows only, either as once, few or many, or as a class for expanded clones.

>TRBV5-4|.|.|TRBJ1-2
TGTGCCAGCAGCCGGGGGGCAGGGGACCTCTATGGCTACACCTTC
CASSRGAGDLYGYTF
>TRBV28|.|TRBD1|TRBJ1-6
TGTGCCAGCAGTGGCATTCGGACAGGGGCCCTAAATTCACCCCTCCACTTT
CASSGIRTGALNSPLHF
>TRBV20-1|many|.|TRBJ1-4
TGCAGTGCTAGTCAAGGCGGGGGTTCTAATGAAAAACTGTTTTTT
CSASQGGGSNEKLFF
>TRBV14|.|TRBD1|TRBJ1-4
TGTGCCAGCAGCGTCCGGGACAGGGGGATTGCAACTAATGAAAAACTGTTTTTT
CASSVRDRGIATNEKLFF
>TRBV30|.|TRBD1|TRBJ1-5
TGTGCCTGGAGGACAGGGGATCGTCAGCCCCAGCATTTT
CAWRTGDRQPQHF
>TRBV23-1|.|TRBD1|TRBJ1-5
TGCGCCAGCAGAAAAGGGACAGGGGGTGGCAATCAGCCCCAGCATTTT
CASRKGTGGGNQPQHF
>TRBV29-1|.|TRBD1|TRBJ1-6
TGCAGCCCGATACAGGGGATGGAAGATAATTCACCCCTCCACTTT
CSPIQGMEDNSPLHF
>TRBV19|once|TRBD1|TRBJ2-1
TGTGCCAGTAGTATACTAGGACAGGGGGTCAATGAGCAGTTCTTC
CASSILGQGVNEQFF
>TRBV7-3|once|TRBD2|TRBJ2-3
TGTGCCAGCAGCTTACCAGCGGGGGGGCCTGGAGATACGCAGTATTTT
CASSLPAGGPGDTQYF
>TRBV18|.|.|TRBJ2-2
TGTGCCAGCTCACCAAGTAGCGATCGGTCCGGGGAGCTGTTTTTT
CASSPSSDRSGELFF
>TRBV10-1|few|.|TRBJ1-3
TGCGCCAGCAGAAGAGACTCTGGAAACACCATATATTTT
CASRRDSGNTIYF
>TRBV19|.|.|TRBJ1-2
TGTGCCAGTAACCAGGGCACCGCCCGATATAACTATGGCTACACCTTC
CASNQGTARYNYGYTF
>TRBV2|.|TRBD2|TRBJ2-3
TGTGCCAGCCAGCGGGGGGCGTTCACAGATACGCAGTATTTT
CASQRGAFTDTQYF
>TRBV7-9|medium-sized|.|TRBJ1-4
TGTGCCAGCAGTGACAGTTCAAATGAAAAACTGTTTTTT
CASSDSSNEKLFF
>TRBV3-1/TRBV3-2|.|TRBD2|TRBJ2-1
TGTGCCAGCAGCCACCCGGCGGGGGGGCCCCTCAATGAGCAGTTCTTC
CASSHPAGGPLNEQFF
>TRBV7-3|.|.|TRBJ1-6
TGTGCCAGCAGCTTATCGGTGAATTCACCCCTCCACTTT
CASSLSVNSPLHF
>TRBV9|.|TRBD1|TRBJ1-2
TGTGCCAGCAGCCACCACATCGGGCAGGGGGACTATGGCTACACCTTC
CASSHHIGQGDYGYTF
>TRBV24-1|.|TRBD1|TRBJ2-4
TGTGCCACCAGTCCAGGGGGAGCCAAAAACATTCAGTACTTC
CATSPGGAKNIQYF
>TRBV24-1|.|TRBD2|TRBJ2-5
TGTGCCACCAGTGTAATCCGGGGGGATCAAGAGACCCAGTACTTC
CATSVIRGDQETQYF
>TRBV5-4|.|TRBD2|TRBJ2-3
TGTGCCAGCAGCCCGGGGACTACCCCCACAGATACGCAGTATTTT
CASSPGTTPTDTQYF
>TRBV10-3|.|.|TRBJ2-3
TGTGCCATCAGTGAGGTCGGGGATACGCAGTATTTT
CAISEVGDTQYF
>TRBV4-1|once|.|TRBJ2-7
TGCGCCAGCAGCCATTCGGACAGCTCCTACGAGCAGTACTTC
CASSHSDSSYEQYF
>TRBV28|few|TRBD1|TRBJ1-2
TGTGCCAGCAGTCTTCCGGGACAGAAAGGTCACTATGGCTACACCTTC
CASSLPGQKGHYGYTF
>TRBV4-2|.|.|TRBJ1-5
TGTGCCAGCAGCCAAGAAGGGGAGGGCAATCAGCCCCAGCATTTT
CASSQEGEGNQPQHF
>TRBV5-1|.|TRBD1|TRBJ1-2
TGCGCCAGCAGCTTTGGGACAGGGATGACTACTAACTATGGCTACACCTTC
CASSFGTGMTTNYGYTF